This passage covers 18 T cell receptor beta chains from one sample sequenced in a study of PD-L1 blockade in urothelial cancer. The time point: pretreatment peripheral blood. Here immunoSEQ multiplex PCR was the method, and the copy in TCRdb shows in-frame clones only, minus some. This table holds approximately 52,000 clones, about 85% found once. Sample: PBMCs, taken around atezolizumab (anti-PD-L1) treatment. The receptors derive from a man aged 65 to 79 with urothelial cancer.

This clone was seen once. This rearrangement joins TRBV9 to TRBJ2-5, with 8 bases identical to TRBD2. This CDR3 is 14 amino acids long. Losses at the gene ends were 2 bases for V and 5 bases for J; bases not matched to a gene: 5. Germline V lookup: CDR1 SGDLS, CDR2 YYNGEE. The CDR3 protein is CASSVRGEGETQYF. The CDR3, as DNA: TGTGCCAGCAGCGTGCGGGGGGAGGGCGAGACCCAGTACTTC.

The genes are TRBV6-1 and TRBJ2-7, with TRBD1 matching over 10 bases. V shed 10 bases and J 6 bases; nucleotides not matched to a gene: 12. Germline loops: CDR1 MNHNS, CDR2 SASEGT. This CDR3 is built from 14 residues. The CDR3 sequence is CAIRGGTGVSEQYF. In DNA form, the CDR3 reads TGTGCCATTCGCGGGGGGACAGGGGTCTCCGAGCAGTACTTC.

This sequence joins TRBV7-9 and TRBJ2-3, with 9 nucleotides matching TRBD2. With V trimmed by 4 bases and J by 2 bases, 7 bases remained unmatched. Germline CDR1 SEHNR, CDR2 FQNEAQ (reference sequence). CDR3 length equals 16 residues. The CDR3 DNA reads TGTGCCAGCAGCTCCCCGGGACTAGCTCTCACAGATACGCAGTATTTT. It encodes CASSSPGLALTDTQYF.

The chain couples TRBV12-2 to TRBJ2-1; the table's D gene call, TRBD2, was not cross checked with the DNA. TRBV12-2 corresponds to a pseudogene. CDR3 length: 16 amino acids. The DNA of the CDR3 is TGTGCAAGTCGCTTATTACCCAAACTAGTTTGCAATGAGCAGTTCTTC. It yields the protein CASRLLPKLVCNEQFF.

CDR3 amino acids: CSVRGAKAGLTYEQYF. The CDR3 bases are TGCAGCGTTAGGGGGGCTAAAGCGGGGCTAACCTACGAGCAGTACTTC. V is TRBV29-1 and J is TRBJ2-7, with D tentatively TRBD2 (7 bases). Germline V gene lookup returns CDR1 SQVTM and CDR2 ANQGSEA. Trimming shortened V by 5 bases and J by 2 bases, and 22 bases separated the two germline ends. The CDR3 sequence is 16 residues long.

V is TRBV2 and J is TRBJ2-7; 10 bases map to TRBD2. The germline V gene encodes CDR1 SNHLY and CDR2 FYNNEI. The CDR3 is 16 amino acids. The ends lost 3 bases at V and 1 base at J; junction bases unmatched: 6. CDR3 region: CASSDRTSGLSYEQYF. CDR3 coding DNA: TGTGCCAGCAGTGATCGGACTAGCGGTCTTTCCTACGAGCAGTACTTC.

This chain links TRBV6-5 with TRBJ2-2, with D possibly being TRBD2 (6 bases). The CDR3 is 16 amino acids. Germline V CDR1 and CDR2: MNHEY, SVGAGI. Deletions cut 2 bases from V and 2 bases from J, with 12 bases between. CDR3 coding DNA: TGTGCCAGCAGTTACGGGATAGCGGTCAACACCGGGGAGCTGTTTTTT. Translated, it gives CASSYGIAVNTGELFF.

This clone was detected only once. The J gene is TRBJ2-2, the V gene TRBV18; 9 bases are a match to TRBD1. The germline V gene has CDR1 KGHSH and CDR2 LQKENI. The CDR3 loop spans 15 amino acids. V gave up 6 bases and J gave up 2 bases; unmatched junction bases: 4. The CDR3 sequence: CASSTGQGNTGELFF. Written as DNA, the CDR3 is TGTGCCAGCTCGACGGGACAGGGAAACACCGGGGAGCTGTTTTTT.

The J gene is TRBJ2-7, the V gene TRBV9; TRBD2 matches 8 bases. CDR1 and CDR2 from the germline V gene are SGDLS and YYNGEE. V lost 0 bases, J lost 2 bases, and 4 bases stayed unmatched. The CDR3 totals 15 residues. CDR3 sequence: CASSVAPGGPYEQYF. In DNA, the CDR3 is TGTGCCAGCAGCGTAGCTCCGGGAGGGCCCTACGAGCAGTACTTC. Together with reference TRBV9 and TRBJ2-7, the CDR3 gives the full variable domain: DSGVTQTPKHLITATGQRVTLRCSPRSGDLSVYWYQQSLDQGLQFLIQYYNGEERAKGNILERFSAQQFPDLHSELNLSSLELGDSALYFCASSVAPGGPYEQYFGPGTRLTVT.

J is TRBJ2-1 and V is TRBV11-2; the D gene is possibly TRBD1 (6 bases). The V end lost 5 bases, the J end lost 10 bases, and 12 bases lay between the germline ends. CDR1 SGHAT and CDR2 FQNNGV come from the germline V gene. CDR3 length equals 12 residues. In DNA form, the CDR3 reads TGTGCCAGCAGCGCTACAGGGATAGAGCAGTTCTTC. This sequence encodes CASSATGIEQFF.

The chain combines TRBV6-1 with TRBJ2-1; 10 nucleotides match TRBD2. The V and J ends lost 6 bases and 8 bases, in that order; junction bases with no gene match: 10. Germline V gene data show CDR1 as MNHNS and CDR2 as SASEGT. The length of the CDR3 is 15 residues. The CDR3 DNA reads TGTGCCAGCAGATCTCGGACTAGCGGCTTGGATGAGCAGTTCTTC. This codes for CASRSRTSGLDEQFF.

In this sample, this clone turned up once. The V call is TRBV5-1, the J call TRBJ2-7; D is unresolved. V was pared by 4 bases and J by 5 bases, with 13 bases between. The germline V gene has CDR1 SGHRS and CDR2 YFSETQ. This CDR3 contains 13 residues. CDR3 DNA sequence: TGCGCCAGCAGCGCGGTGGGTCGCGACGAGCAGTACTTC. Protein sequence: CASSAVGRDEQYF.

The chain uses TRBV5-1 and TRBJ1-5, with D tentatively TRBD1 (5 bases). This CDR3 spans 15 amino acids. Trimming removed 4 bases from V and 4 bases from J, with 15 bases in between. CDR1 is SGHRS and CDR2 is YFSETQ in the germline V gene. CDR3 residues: CASSVTGRRNQPQHF. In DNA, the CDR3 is TGCGCCAGCAGCGTAACAGGTCGGCGGAATCAGCCCCAGCATTTT.

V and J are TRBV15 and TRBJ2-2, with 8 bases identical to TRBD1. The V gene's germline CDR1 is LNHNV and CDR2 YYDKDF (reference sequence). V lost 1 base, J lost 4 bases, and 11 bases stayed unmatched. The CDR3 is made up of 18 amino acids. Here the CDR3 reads CATSRVDYRGLLTGELFF. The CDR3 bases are TGTGCCACCAGCAGAGTAGATTACAGGGGGTTACTCACCGGGGAGCTGTTTTTT.

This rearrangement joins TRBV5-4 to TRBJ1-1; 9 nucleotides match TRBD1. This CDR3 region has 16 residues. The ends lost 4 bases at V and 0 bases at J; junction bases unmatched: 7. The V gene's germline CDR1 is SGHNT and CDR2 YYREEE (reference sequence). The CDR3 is CASSIGQGTMNTEAFF. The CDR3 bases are TGTGCCAGCAGCATCGGACAGGGGACGATGAACACTGAAGCTTTCTTT.

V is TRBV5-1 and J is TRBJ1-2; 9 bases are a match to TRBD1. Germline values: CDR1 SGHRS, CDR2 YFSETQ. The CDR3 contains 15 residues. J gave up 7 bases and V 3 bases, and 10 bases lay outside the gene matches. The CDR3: CASSSSTGGLGGYTF. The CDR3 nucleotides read TGCGCCAGCAGCTCGTCAACAGGGGGCCTGGGTGGCTACACCTTC.

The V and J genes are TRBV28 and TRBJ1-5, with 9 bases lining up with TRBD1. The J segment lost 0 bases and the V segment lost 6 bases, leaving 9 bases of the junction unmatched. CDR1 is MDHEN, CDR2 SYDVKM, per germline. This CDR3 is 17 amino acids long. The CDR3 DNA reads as TGTGCCAGCAGCACTTACGAGACAGGGGGTAGCAATCAGCCCCAGCATTTT. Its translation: CASSTYETGGSNQPQHF.

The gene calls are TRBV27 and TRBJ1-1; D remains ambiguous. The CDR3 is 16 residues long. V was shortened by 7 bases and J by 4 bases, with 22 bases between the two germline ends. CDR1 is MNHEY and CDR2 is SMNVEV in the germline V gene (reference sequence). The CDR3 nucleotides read TGTGCCAGCACGCCGAGCTATAGGAGCCGTGGCACTGAAGCTTTCTTT. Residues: CASTPSYRSRGTEAFF.